This T cell receptor (beta chain) derives from a study of Ad26.COV2.S vaccination and SARS-CoV-2 variants listed by TCRdb under 2021. Study-wide context: Donors in the vaccine arm were drawn from COV1001, a phase I-IIa trial of Ad26.COV2.S in healthy adults that was multicentre, randomized, double-blind and placebo-controlled. Trial participants were randomized into five groups of five: low-dose or high-dose Ad26.COV2.S given once or twice, or placebo on both occasions. Investigators remained blinded to trial group allocation during experiments and outcome assessment. TCRbeta repertoire sequencing served as the tool for gauging how specific and how broad the SARS-CoV-2-reactive T cell receptors were following Ad26.COV2.S vaccination. The TCR-sequenced set comprised around 30 samples: some 20 Ad26.COV2.S vaccine recipients, 5 placebo recipients and 8 SARS-CoV-2 convalescent individuals. Ad26.COV2.S was administered intramuscularly at a dose of 5x10^10 or 1x10^11 viral particles, either as one shot or as two shots given 56 days apart. Study-level results and caveats: After vaccination, spike-specific CD8+ and CD4+ T cell responses were reported to show substantial breadth. Vaccine and placebo recipients had comparable non-spike TCR breadth, which fits with the vaccine containing only spike. Spike-specific TCR breadth was higher in Ad26.COV2.S recipients than in placebo recipients (P = 0.0014). The study lacked the statistical power to compare responses across vaccine doses or regimens. The authors noted that the TCR breadth and depth analyses may have underestimated total T cell responses.

The immunoSEQ Assay was used to sequence TCRbeta CDR3 regions. After extraction, genomic DNA underwent amplification by bias-controlled multiplex PCR, followed by high-throughput sequencing. In the authors' own workflow: To quantify the absolute abundance of each unique TCRbeta CDR3 region, sequences were collapsed and filtered. T cell fraction was estimated by normalizing TCRbeta template counts to usable DNA, with usable DNA measured through amplification of reference genes found in all nucleated cells. Repertoire TCRs were annotated as SARS-CoV-2-specific when V gene, CDR3 amino acid sequence and J gene were exactly matched to a known reactive TCR set. MIRA supplied the reference SARS-CoV-2 TCR set, which was filtered for enrichment in COVID-19-positive ImmuneCODE repertoires so that public or cross-reactive TCRs were removed. Using the MIRA antigens, annotated TCRs were further analysed by specific ORF or by position within an ORF. Breadth was defined as the number of annotated unique rearrangements divided by the total number of unique productive rearrangements, and depth was defined as the summed frequency of the annotated unique rearrangements. Two-sided Wilcoxon rank-sum tests were applied when comparing TCR breadth between groups. The source is immuneACCESS, and TCRdb retained only in-frame sequences with V and J called. Part of the clones is not carried over; for the studies checked, unresolved V genes explain less than half of this, and the remainder is unexplained. V and J calls plus clone size are reproduced from that table; the DNA served to infer D and trimming. The sample table records about 420,000 clones; approximately 88% of these occur just once. Of the sample, around 3.6% falls within the top ten clones.

Explained via the paper, the treatment or condition label denotes: approximately 18 received Ad26.COV2.S at low or high dose, single or two shots; about 5 received placebo; per-sample allocation not given. Repertoires of vaccine and placebo recipients were sequenced from samples taken on day 63 after the first injection. Cohort 1b enrolled about two dozen adults aged 18-55 years at a single site in Boston, USA, between 29 July and 7 August 2020. Ad26.COV2.S was a replication-incompetent adenovirus type 26 vector that expressed a prefusion-stabilized SARS-CoV-2 spike protein derived from the original Wuhan strain. Worth noting for this clone: This clone's antigen is unknown. Base qualities were left out, and no much larger clone turns up one base away.

The CDR3 measures 14 amino acids from cysteine to phenylalanine. Only CDR3 DNA remains: 42 bases, in frame from the first base. Taken from the germline V gene (reference sequence), the CDR1 and CDR2 loops are MNHNY and SVGAGI. Germline trimming: 5 bases from V, 5 bases from J; junction bases outside gene matches: 6. This TCR was recovered from a person between 18 and 59 years old who received the Ad26.COV2.S COVID-19 vaccine or a placebo. In this chain, TRBV6-6 is recombined with TRBJ2-5, with 9 junctional bases fitting TRBD1. Sequencing used peripheral blood, obtained in a trial of Ad26.COV2.S vaccine versus placebo. CDR3 reads: CASSPGQGGETQYF. The sequence in DNA is TGTGCCAGCAGTCCGGGACAGGGAGGGGAGACCCAGTACTTC.